This TCR beta chain was observed in a study of blood T cell repertoires in COVID-19. This CDR3 region has 13 residues. The germline V gene has CDR1 SNHLY and CDR2 FYNNEI. With 3 bases removed from V and 1 base from J, the gap between germline ends came to 6 bases. Generated by immunoSEQ multiplex PCR, the TCRdb table keeps only in-frame clones and is missing some. The repertoire holds about 160,000 clones, with approximately 80% as singletons. Sequencing was performed on peripheral blood. This receptor was identified in a woman of 80 years or more with acute or convalescent COVID-19. The rearrangement links TRBV2 to TRBJ2-5; no clear D gene. This CDR3 reads CASSDSIQETQYF. In DNA, the CDR3 is TGTGCCAGCAGTGATAGTATCCAAGAGACCCAGTACTTC.